This T cell receptor (beta chain) was identified during a study of chemoradiotherapy in HPV16-positive cancers. Across the study: Candidate HPV-specific clones and shared TCR motifs came from two HPV16-positive patients. The study, taken as a whole, reports: Candidate HPV-specific clones and E7-related TCR motifs grew in tumor during treatment. The functional HPV-specific definition rests on just a couple of HPV16-positive patients.

Some clones are missing from TCRdb's copy, which holds only in-frame ones; the method was immunoSEQ multiplex PCR. The top ten clones hold around an eighth of a sample with roughly 16,000 clones, over 90% of them seen once. Regarding this clone: Its antigen is not identified.

Per germline, CDR1 MRHNA and CDR2 SNTAGT. With 6 bases clipped from V and 5 bases from J, the junction kept 13 bases outside the gene matches. The CDR3 has 16 residues. Material: blood, obtained from a patient who underwent chemoradiotherapy. The receptor was isolated from a human donor with HPV-associated anogenital cancer. The rearrangement links TRBV6-4 to TRBJ2-5, with 9 bases that match TRBD1. CDR3 nucleotide sequence: TGTGCCAGCAGCCAATCCGGGACAGGGATTTTGGAGACCCAGTACTTC. As protein: CASSQSGTGILETQYF.